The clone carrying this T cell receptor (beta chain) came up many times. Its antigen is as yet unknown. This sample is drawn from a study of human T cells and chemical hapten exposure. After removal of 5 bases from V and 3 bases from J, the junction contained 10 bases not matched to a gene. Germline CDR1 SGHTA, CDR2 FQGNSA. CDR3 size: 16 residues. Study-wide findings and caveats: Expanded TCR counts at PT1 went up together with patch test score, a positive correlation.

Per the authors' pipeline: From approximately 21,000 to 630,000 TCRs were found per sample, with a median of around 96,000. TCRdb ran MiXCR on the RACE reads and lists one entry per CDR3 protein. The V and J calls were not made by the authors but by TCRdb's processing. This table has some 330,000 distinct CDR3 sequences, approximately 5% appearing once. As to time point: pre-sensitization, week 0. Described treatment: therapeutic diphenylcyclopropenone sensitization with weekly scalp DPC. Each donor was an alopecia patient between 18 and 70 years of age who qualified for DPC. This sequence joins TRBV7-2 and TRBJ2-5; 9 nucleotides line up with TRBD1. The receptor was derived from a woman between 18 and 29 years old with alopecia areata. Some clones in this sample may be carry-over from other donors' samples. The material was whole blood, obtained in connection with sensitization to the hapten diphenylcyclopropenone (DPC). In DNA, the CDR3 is TGTGCCAGCAGCCCATTCCGGGACAGGGACGAAGAGACCCAGTACTTC. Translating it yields CASSPFRDRDEETQYF.